The clone carrying this TCR beta chain was recorded at least ten times. Its antigen is not identified. TCRdb ran MiXCR on the 5' RACE reads and lists one entry per CDR3 protein. Here the sample spans under 1 million distinct CDR3 sequences, 12% being singletons. These data originate in a study of identical twins. Points from the study as a whole: Invariant T cells like MAIT and iNKT could partly confound the zero-insertion analyses.

The V gene lost 1 base and the J gene lost 9 bases, with 10 bases spanning the gap. Germline-derived CDR1 and CDR2 are SQVTM and ANQGSEA. The CDR3 is 12 amino acids. The data also belong to a second study, concerning yellow fever vaccine responses in identical twins.

The rearrangement links TRBV29-1 to TRBJ2-1; D unresolved. The sequencing input was PBMCs. This sequence was found in a young woman in good health. The CDR3 sequence is CSVEALDSEQFF. The CDR3 bases are TGCAGCGTTGAAGCCCTGGATAGTGAGCAGTTCTTC.